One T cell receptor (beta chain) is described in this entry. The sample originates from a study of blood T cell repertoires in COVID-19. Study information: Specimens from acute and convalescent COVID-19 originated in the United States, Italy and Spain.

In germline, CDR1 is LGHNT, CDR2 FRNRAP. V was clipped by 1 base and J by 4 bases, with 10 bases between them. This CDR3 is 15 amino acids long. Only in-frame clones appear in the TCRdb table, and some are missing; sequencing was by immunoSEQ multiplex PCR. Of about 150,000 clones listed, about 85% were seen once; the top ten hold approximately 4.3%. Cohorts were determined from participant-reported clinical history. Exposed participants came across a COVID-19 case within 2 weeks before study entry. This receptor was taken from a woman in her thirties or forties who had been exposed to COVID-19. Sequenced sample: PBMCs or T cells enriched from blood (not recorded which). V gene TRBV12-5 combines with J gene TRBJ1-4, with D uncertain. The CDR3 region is CASGLGASDNEKLFF. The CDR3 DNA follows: TGTGCTAGTGGTTTGGGGGCGTCAGATAATGAAAAACTGTTTTTT.